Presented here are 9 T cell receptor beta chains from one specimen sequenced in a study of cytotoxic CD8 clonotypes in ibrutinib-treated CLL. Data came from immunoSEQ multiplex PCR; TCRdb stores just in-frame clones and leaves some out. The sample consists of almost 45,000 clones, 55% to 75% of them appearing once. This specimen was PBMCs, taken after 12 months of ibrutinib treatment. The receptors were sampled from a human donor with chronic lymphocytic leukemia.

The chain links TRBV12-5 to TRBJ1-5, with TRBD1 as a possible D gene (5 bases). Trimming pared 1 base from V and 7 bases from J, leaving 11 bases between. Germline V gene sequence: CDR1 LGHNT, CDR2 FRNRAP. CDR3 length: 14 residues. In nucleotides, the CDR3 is TGTGCTAGTGGTTTGGGAGGGGTTCGGCAGCCCCAGCATTTT. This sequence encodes CASGLGGVRQPQHF.

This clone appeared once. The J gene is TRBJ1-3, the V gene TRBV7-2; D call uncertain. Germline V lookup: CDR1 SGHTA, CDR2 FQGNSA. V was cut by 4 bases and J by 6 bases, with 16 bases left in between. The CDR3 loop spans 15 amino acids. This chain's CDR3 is CASSSISGIANTIYF. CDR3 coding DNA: TGTGCCAGCAGCTCCATAAGTGGGATCGCAAACACCATATATTTT.

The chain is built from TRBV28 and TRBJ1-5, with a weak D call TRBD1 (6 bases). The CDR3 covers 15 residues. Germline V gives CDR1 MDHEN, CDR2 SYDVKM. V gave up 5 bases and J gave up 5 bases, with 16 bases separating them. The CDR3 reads CASSPSGARDQPQHF. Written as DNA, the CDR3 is TGTGCCAGCAGTCCCTCGGGGGCGCGGGATCAGCCCCAGCATTTT.

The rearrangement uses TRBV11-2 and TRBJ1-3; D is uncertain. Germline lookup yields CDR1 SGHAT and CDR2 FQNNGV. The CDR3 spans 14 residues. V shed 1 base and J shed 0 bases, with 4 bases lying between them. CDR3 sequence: CASSLGYSGNTIYF. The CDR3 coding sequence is TGTGCCAGCAGCTTAGGCTACTCTGGAAACACCATATATTTT.

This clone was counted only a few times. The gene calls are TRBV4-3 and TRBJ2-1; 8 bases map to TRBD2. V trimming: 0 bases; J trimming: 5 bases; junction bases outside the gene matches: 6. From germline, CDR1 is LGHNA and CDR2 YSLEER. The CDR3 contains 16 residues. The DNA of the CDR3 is TGCGCCAGCAGCCAAGATCACAGCGGGGGAAACAATGAGCAGTTCTTC. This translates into CASSQDHSGGNNEQFF.

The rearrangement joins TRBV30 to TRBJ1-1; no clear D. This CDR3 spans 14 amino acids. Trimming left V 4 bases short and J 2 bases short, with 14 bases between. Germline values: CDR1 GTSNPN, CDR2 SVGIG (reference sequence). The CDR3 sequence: CAWNGLNINTEAFF. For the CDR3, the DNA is TGTGCCTGGAATGGACTGAATATTAACACTGAAGCTTTCTTT.

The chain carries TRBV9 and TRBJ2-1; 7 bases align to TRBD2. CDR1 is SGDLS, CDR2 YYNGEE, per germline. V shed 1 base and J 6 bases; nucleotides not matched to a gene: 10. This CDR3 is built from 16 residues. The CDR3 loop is CASSVRGGSDANEQFF. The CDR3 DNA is TGTGCCAGCAGCGTACGAGGCGGGAGTGATGCCAATGAGCAGTTCTTC.

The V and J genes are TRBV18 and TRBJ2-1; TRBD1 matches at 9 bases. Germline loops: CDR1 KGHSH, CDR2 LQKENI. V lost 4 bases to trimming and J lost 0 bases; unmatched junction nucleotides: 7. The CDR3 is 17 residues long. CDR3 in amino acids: CASSLTQGATSYNEQFF. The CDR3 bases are TGTGCCAGCTCACTTACACAGGGGGCTACCTCCTACAATGAGCAGTTCTTC.

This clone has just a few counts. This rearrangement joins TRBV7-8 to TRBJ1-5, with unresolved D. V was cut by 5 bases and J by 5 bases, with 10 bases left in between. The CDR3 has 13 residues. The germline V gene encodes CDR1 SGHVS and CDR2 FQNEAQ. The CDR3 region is CASSHSAHQPQHF. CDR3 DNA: TGTGCCAGCAGCCATTCCGCCCATCAGCCCCAGCATTTT.